What follows are 10 T cell receptor beta chains derived from one specimen sequenced in a study of shared clonotypes between healthy human individuals. The naive CD8 subset, CD45RO-negative cells positively selected for CCR7, excluded terminally differentiated effector memory CD45RA+ cells. Generated by immunoSEQ multiplex PCR, the TCRdb table keeps only in-frame clones and is missing some. The sample lists about 2.1 million clones; 85% to 95% were seen once. Sequenced sample: naive CD8+ T cells from PBMCs. The receptors stem from a man aged 18-30 years in good health. Some clones in this sample may be carry-over from other donors' samples.

This chain links TRBV15 with TRBJ2-7; TRBD2 aligns across 9 bases. The length of the CDR3 is 16 residues. CDR1 and CDR2 (germline): LNHNV, YYDKDF (reference sequence). V gave up 3 bases and J gave up 4 bases; unmatched junction bases: 10. CDR3 in DNA: TGTGCCACCAGCAGGATAGGGACTAGCTCCTCTTACGAGCAGTACTTC. Protein: CATSRIGTSSSYEQYF.

The sample holds a few counts of this clone. V and J are TRBV29-1 and TRBJ1-1; weak D call: TRBD1 (6 bases). CDR3 length: 13 amino acids. V lost 3 bases and J 12 bases, leaving 20 bases between the germline ends. Germline CDR1 is SQVTM and CDR2 is ANQGSEA. CDR3 protein: CSVESDSRPVTFF. The CDR3 DNA reads as TGCAGCGTTGAGTCGGACAGCCGCCCAGTGACTTTCTTT.

The rearrangement links TRBV27 to TRBJ1-1; D remains ambiguous. Trimming left V 6 bases short and J 5 bases short, with 16 bases between. This CDR3 has 14 residues. Germline CDR1 is MNHEY and CDR2 is SMNVEV (reference sequence). The CDR3 sequence is CASSPAGLRTEAFF. The CDR3 coding sequence is TGTGCCAGCAGCCCCGCGGGGTTGAGAACTGAAGCTTTCTTT.

The chain employs TRBV18 and TRBJ2-5, with TRBD1 identical over 7 bases. CDR1 is KGHSH and CDR2 is LQKENI in the germline V gene. V was clipped by 5 bases and J by 2 bases; unmatched bases: 11. This CDR3 contains 16 residues. The CDR3 loop reads CASSTDRAHVQETQYF. The DNA of the CDR3 is TGTGCCAGCTCAACAGACAGGGCTCATGTGCAAGAGACCCAGTACTTC.

This clone was counted once. CDR3 sequence reads: CASSLYSGYGEQFF. The CDR3 bases are TGTGCCAGCAGCTTATATAGCGGGTACGGTGAGCAGTTCTTC. The J gene is TRBJ2-1, the V gene TRBV7-9; 7 nucleotides line up with TRBD2. V dropped 2 bases and J dropped 9; count of bases not matched to a gene: 7. Germline CDR1 reads SEHNR; CDR2 reads FQNEAQ (reference sequence). The CDR3 spans 14 residues.

The chain employs TRBV4-2 and TRBJ2-1; maybe TRBD2 (6 bases). CDR1 and CDR2 from the germline V gene are LGHNA and YNFKEQ. This CDR3 contains 18 residues. V dropped 3 bases and J dropped 0 bases, with 18 bases sitting between them. The CDR3 loop reads CASSQVSQLASSYNEQFF. The CDR3 DNA reads as TGTGCCAGCAGCCAGGTTTCTCAACTAGCCAGCTCCTACAATGAGCAGTTCTTC.

This clone has more than one count but fewer than ten. The V gene is TRBV7-9, the J gene TRBJ2-1; TRBD2 matches 10 bases. Germline V CDR1 and CDR2: SEHNR, FQNEAQ (reference sequence). Trimming at V came to 4 bases and at J to 8 bases, leaving 8 bases not matched to a gene. The CDR3 has 15 residues. The CDR3 spells CASSSSGSEKDEQFF. The DNA of the CDR3 is TGTGCCAGCAGCTCTAGCGGGAGTGAAAAGGATGAGCAGTTCTTC.

The chain combines TRBV28 with TRBJ1-2, with D maybe TRBD1 (6 bases). The germline V gene encodes CDR1 MDHEN and CDR2 SYDVKM. V shed 5 bases and J shed 1 base, with 29 bases lying between them. This CDR3 region has 20 residues. This CDR3 reads CASSPRRGTTNRLDNYGYTF. The CDR3 DNA is TGTGCCAGCAGTCCTCGTCGGGGGACAACAAACCGCCTGGATAACTATGGCTACACCTTC.

V usage is TRBV2 and J usage is TRBJ2-4; TRBD2 is a possible D gene (6 bases). This CDR3 region has 16 residues. V dropped 3 bases and J dropped 6 bases, with 18 bases sitting between them. In germline, CDR1 is SNHLY, CDR2 FYNNEI. CDR3 nucleotides: TGTGCCAGCAGTGACGGGGGATCCACCCCTCCAAACATTCAGTACTTC. Translated, it gives CASSDGGSTPPNIQYF.

V usage is TRBV15 and J usage is TRBJ1-5, with 7 bases lining up with TRBD1. The CDR3 length is 19 residues. The germline CDR1 and CDR2 sequences are LNHNV and YYDKDF (reference sequence). Trimming cost V 1 base and J 4 bases; bases outside gene matches: 16. CDR3 nucleotide sequence: TGTGCCACCAGCAGAGGGACACAGGGGCCCGAAAACCGGAATCAGCCCCAGCATTTT. Protein product: CATSRGTQGPENRNQPQHF.